These T cell receptor beta chains were read from a single sample in a study of CD8+CD57+ T cells in acquired aplastic anemia. MiXCR, applied by TCRdb to the reads, yields one record per CDR3 protein. The profile covers over 150,000 distinct CDR3 sequences, with under 55% appearing a single time and 2.5% to 3.5% taken by the ten largest. The sequenced sample was sorted CD4+, CD8+, or CD8+CD57+ T cells (not recorded which) from PBMCs. Every receptor here comes from a human donor with aplastic anemia. The CDR3 runs from the conserved cysteine through the conserved F or W. Fields, in order: D gene, J gene, V gene, CDR3 protein. A D gene is named only where the DNA matches it firmly.

D: TRBD1; J: TRBJ1-5; V: TRBV29-1; CDR3: CSVWTGGNQPQHF
D: TRBD2; J: TRBJ2-7; V: TRBV7-2; CDR3: CASSPTAGGYEQYF
D: -; J: TRBJ1-1; V: TRBV10-3; CDR3: CATRQEINTEAFF
D: TRBD1; J: TRBJ2-1; V: TRBV2; CDR3: CARQGTSPYNEQFF
D: -; J: TRBJ2-1; V: TRBV24-1; CDR3: CASSPDGGEQFF
D: TRBD1; J: TRBJ2-4; V: TRBV19; CDR3: CASTDDRGAAKNIQYF
D: -; J: TRBJ2-3; V: TRBV2; CDR3: CASSDFPGVAKVSDTQYF
D: -; J: TRBJ2-7; V: TRBV2; CDR3: CASKVGDSYEQYF
D: -; J: TRBJ1-1; V: TRBV20-1; CDR3: CSARHRAAPTFAEAFF
D: TRBD2; J: TRBJ2-2; V: TRBV20-1; CDR3: CSARSHGSAAGTGELFF
D: -; J: TRBJ2-1; V: TRBV19; CDR3: CASSPVVSVNEQFF
D: TRBD2; J: TRBJ2-3; V: TRBV24-1; CDR3: CATSDLSGRAEDTQYF
D: TRBD2; J: TRBJ2-1; V: TRBV5-1; CDR3: CASSLETSGGNEQFF
D: -; J: TRBJ2-5; V: TRBV24-1; CDR3: CATSDLKTAPEETQYF
D: -; J: TRBJ1-5; V: TRBV7-2; CDR3: CASSSGHEGWSNQPQHF
D: TRBD1; J: TRBJ1-6; V: TRBV10-3; CDR3: CAISASGQGNSPLHF
D: -; J: TRBJ1-2; V: TRBV7-8; CDR3: CASSSPETDHYGYTF
D: -; J: TRBJ2-1; V: TRBV9; CDR3: CASSASRRTELREDEQFF
D: -; J: TRBJ1-6; V: TRBV11-2; CDR3: CASSLFSSGGTYNSPLHF
D: -; J: TRBJ1-2; V: TRBV9; CDR3: CASSVATHVDGYTF
D: -; J: TRBJ2-1; V: TRBV28; CDR3: CASSLPASAGEQFF
D: TRBD2; J: TRBJ2-3; V: TRBV29-1; CDR3: CSVPSGGANTQYF
D: -; J: TRBJ2-1; V: TRBV9; CDR3: CTSSVGGNEQFF
D: -; J: TRBJ1-2; V: TRBV7-9; CDR3: CASGRGQDGYTF
D: -; J: TRBJ2-1; V: TRBV10-2; CDR3: CASSVGGGHSEQFF
D: -; J: TRBJ2-5; V: TRBV7-7; CDR3: CASSLAPGFSETQYF
D: TRBD1; J: TRBJ1-1; V: TRBV10-2; CDR3: CASSEWDRAGTEAFF
D: -; J: TRBJ2-1; V: TRBV19; CDR3: CASKVGHEQFF
D: TRBD1; J: TRBJ1-2; V: TRBV7-8; CDR3: CASSDRDSNYGYTF